This is a list of T cell receptor beta chains from one sample in a study of tumor and adjacent non-tumor tissue in lung cancer. TCRdb recomputed calls from the multiplex PCR reads with MiXCR, one row per CDR3 protein. This table holds around 70,000 distinct CDR3 sequences, roughly 72% found once. The sequenced material came from lung tumor tissue. The receptors were gathered from a man aged 55 to 70 with non-small cell lung cancer. CDR3s leave out the opening cysteine and the closing phenylalanine or tryptophan.

J	V	CDR3
TRBJ2-2	TRBV6-5	VSSGVGGNTGELF
-	TRBV13	ASSLARQNTDTQH
TRBJ2-2	TRBV29-1	SVGSSVYTGKLS
TRBJ2-7	TRBV29-1	SGSPVGYEQY
TRBJ2-5	TRBV5-5	ASRLVPGQETQY
TRBJ2-7	TRBV29-1	SVVSLDYGQY
TRBJ2-3	TRBV20-1	SVTASTDTQY
TRBJ2-5	TRBV11-3	VCSPSGAGETEY
TRBJ2-1	TRBV20-1	SARGGLTGRWDGQF
TRBJ1-5	TRBV20-1	SAPPGQSNQPQH
TRBJ2-2	TRBV29-1	STEGDNTGELF
TRBJ1-5	TRBV5-6	ASSLGMGQGNQPQH
TRBJ2-5	TRBV14	AGSRWTSGTQETQY
TRBJ2-5	TRBV6-6	ASRAGVEETHY
TRBJ2-2	TRBV7-9	ASSPGLAYTGELF
TRBJ2-1	TRBV20-1	SANSFRDPTYNEEF
TRBJ2-7	TRBV7-8	ASSFQGHEQY
TRBJ1-1	TRBV6-5	ASSYSMQAETEAF
TRBJ2-5	TRBV20-1	SARTNGNQETQY
TRBJ1-1	TRBV29-1	CLKEGRTVDF
TRBJ2-5	TRBV20-1	NARDPPFAGETQY
TRBJ1-4	TRBV5-5	ASNWGQGSPKLF
TRBJ2-1	TRBV6-5	ASSYSSLRENYNEKF
TRBJ2-7	TRBV20-1	GAAGTGILYEQY
TRBJ2-7	TRBV20-1	GTRVASGLMGEQY
TRBJ1-1	TRBV30	AWSRTAGRAF
TRBJ2-3	TRBV5-1	ASSGRSGSDTQY
TRBJ2-1	TRBV20-1	RASMGGEQF
TRBJ2-3	TRBV5-1	ASSLAGLGTDTQY
TRBJ2-1	TRBV20-1	STRRGLEGLNERF
TRBJ1-2	TRBV29-1	SVDRESDYT
TRBJ2-5	TRBV10-2	ASSVMDQETQY
TRBJ2-3	TRBV10-3	AIKTSDTDTQY
TRBJ2-1	TRBV20-1	NAIGNGQF
TRBJ1-1	TRBV30	AWALNTEAF
TRBJ2-2	TRBV20-1	YAGTGRFGELF
TRBJ2-3	TRBV6-6	ASGYGGLTQY
TRBJ2-2	TRBV7-3	ASSSLAGGRTGEPF
TRBJ2-1	TRBV20-1	NASHRGRTYNEQF